What follows are 10 T cell receptor beta chains derived from one specimen sequenced in a study of blood T cell repertoires in COVID-19. Only in-frame clones appear in the TCRdb table, and some are missing; sequencing was by immunoSEQ multiplex PCR. Here the sample spans around 110,000 clones, about two thirds being singletons. The sequenced material came from peripheral blood. These receptors all stem from a human donor with acute or convalescent COVID-19. The donor label of this sample is uncertain.

The chain combines TRBV14 with TRBJ2-5, with TRBD2 matching over 10 bases. The V and J ends lost 3 bases and 5 bases, in that order; junction bases with no gene match: 9. This CDR3 has 16 residues. From germline, CDR1 is SGHDN and CDR2 FVKESK. CDR3 nucleotide sequence: TGTGCCAGCAGCCAGCTGCTAGCGGGGGCCCTCGAGACCCAGTACTTC. Translated: CASSQLLAGALETQYF.

The chain combines TRBV5-6 with TRBJ1-2; the D is unclear. The germline V gene encodes CDR1 SGHDT and CDR2 YYEEEE. CDR3 length: 16 amino acids. Trimming removed 7 bases at V and 0 bases at J, with 19 bases between. CDR3 loop: CASGSRGTRSNYGYTF. The CDR3, as DNA: TGTGCCAGCGGCAGTCGGGGTACCCGATCTAACTATGGCTACACCTTC.

This clone showed up just a few times. This chain links TRBV3-1 (or the pseudogene TRBV3-2) with TRBJ2-5, with TRBD2 matching over 9 bases. V lost 6 bases, J lost 5 bases, and 10 bases stayed unmatched. Germline loops: CDR1 LGHDT, CDR2 YNNKEL (reference sequence). The CDR3 loop spans 15 amino acids. In DNA, the CDR3 is TGTGCCAGCAGACACCTTAGCGGGGGTCATGAGACCCAGTACTTC. Its translation is CASRHLSGGHETQYF.

The rearrangement links TRBV5-5 to TRBJ2-2; 8 bases line up with TRBD1. Germline CDR1 reads SGHKS; CDR2 reads YYEKEE (reference sequence). The CDR3 totals 16 residues. V was pared by 5 bases and J by 1 base, with 7 bases of the junction left unmatched. This chain's CDR3 is CASSLAGTGNTGELFF. The CDR3 bases are TGTGCCAGCAGTCTGGCCGGGACAGGGAACACCGGGGAGCTGTTTTTT.

This rearrangement joins TRBV24-1 to TRBJ2-5; 8 bases map to TRBD1. The CDR3 has 14 residues. J gave up 5 bases and V 6 bases, and 7 bases lay outside the gene matches. Germline lookup yields CDR1 KGHDR and CDR2 SFDVKD. In DNA, the CDR3 is TGTGCCACCAGTCCGACAGGGGTAGGGGAGACCCAGTACTTC. This encodes CATSPTGVGETQYF.

This rearrangement joins TRBV6-6 to TRBJ2-3; 7 bases are a match to TRBD2. CDR1 and CDR2 (germline): MNHNY, SVGAGI (reference sequence). V trimming: 6 bases; J trimming: 2 bases; junction bases outside the gene matches: 5. This CDR3 has 14 amino acids. The CDR3 nucleotides read TGTGCCAGCAGCCACCGGGGGGACACAGATACGCAGTATTTT. The encoded protein is CASSHRGDTDTQYF.

Comment on this clone: The sample carries other DNA sequences with the same CDR3. The CDR3 DNA follows: TGTGCCAGCAGCTTAGACTCCTTAAATTCACCCCTCCACTTT. Translated: CASSLDSLNSPLHF. The chain uses TRBV7-9 and TRBJ1-6; no clear D. The germline CDR1 and CDR2 sequences are SEHNR and FQNEAQ (reference sequence). The V end lost 1 base, the J end lost 7 bases, and 8 bases lay between the germline ends. There are 14 residues in the CDR3.

The CDR3 nucleotides read TGTGCCAGCAGTCCCTGGACTAGCGGGGGACAGACCCAGTACTTC. Translating gives CASSPWTSGGQTQYF. This chain links TRBV6-5 with TRBJ2-5; 13 bases match TRBD2. Per germline, CDR1 MNHEY and CDR2 SVGAGI. CDR3 size: 15 residues. V dropped 5 bases and J dropped 6; count of bases not matched to a gene: 6.

The chain has TRBV7-2 and TRBJ1-4; 8 positions match TRBD1. Unmatched junction bases numbered 3, after V lost 5 bases and J lost 7 bases. The CDR3 is 13 amino acids. Germline CDR1 reads SGHTA; CDR2 reads FQGNSA. The CDR3 sequence is CASSLGQGEKLFF. The CDR3 bases are TGTGCCAGCAGCCTCGGACAGGGTGAAAAACTGTTTTTT.

This chain connects TRBV18 to TRBJ1-2; no clear D. Germline V gene lookup returns CDR1 KGHSH and CDR2 LQKENI. CDR3 length: 13 amino acids. Trimming stripped 2 bases from V and 5 bases from J, with 9 bases between. For the CDR3, the DNA is TGTGCCAGCTCACCAACAGAAGAATATGGCTACACCTTC. Its protein product is CASSPTEEYGYTF.